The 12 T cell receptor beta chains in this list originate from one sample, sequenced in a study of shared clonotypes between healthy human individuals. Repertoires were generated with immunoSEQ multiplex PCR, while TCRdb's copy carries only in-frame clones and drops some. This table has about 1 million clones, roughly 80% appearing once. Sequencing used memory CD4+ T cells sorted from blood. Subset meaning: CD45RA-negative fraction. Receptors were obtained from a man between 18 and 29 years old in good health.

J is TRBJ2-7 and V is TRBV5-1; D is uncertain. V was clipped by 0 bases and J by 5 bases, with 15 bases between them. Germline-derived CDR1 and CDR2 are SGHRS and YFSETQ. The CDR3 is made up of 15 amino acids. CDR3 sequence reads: CASSLDLRSSHEQYF. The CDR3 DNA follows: TGCGCCAGCAGCTTGGACCTAAGGTCGAGCCACGAGCAGTACTTC.

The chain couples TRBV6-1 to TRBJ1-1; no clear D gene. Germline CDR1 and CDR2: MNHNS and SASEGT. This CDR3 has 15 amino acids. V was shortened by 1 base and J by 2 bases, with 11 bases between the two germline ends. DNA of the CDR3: TGTGCCAGCAGTGAAGGTACCAGACTAAACACTGAAGCTTTCTTT. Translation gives CASSEGTRLNTEAFF.

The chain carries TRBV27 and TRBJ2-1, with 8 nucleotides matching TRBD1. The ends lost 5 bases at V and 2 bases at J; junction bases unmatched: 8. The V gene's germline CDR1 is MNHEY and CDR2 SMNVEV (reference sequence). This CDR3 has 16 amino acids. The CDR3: CASSPPDRVAYNEQFF. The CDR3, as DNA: TGTGCCAGCAGTCCGCCGGACAGGGTGGCCTACAATGAGCAGTTCTTC.

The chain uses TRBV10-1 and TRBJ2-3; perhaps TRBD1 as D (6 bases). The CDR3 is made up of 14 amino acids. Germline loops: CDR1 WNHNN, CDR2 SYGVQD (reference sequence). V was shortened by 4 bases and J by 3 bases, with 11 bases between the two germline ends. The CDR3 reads CASSGRGRTDTQYF. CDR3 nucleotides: TGCGCCAGCAGTGGCAGGGGCCGGACAGATACGCAGTATTTT.

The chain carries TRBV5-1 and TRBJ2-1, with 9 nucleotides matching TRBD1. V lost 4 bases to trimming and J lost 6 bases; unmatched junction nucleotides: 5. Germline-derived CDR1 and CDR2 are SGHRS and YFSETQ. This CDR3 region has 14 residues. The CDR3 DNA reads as TGCGCCAGCAGCCCGGGACAGGGATCCAATGAGCAGTTCTTC. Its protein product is CASSPGQGSNEQFF. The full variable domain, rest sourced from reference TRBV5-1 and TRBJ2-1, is KAGVTQTPRYLIKTRGQQVTLSCSPISGHRSVSWYQQTPGQGLQFLFEYFSETQRNKGNFPGRFSGRQFSNSRSEMNVSTLELGDSALYLCASSPGQGSNEQFFGPGTRLTVL.

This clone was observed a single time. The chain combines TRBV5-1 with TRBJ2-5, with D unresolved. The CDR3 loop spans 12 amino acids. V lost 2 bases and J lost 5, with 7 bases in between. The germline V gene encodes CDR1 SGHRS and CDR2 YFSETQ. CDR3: CASSFTYETQYF. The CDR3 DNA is TGCGCCAGCAGCTTCACTTATGAGACCCAGTACTTC. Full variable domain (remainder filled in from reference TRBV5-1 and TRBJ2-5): KAGVTQTPRYLIKTRGQQVTLSCSPISGHRSVSWYQQTPGQGLQFLFEYFSETQRNKGNFPGRFSGRQFSNSRSEMNVSTLELGDSALYLCASSFTYETQYFGPGTRLLVL.

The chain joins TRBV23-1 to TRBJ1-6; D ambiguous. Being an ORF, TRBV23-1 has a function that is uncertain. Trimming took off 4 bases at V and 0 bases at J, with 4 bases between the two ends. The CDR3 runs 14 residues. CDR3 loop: CASSLGSYNSPLHF. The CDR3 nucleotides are TGCGCCAGCAGTCTAGGCTCCTATAATTCACCCCTCCACTTT.

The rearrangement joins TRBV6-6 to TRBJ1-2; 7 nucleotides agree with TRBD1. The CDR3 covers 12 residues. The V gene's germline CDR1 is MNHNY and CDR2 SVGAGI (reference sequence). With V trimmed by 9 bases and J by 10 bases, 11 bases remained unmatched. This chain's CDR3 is CARPEKGAVYTF. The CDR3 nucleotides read TGTGCCAGACCCGAGAAGGGGGCTGTCTACACCTTC.

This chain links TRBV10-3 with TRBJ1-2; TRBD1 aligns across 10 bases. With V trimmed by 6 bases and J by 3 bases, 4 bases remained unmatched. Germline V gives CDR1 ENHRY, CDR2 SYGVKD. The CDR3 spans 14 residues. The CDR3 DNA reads TGTGCCATCAGGAGACAGGGGGCCGACTATGGCTACACCTTC. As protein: CAIRRQGADYGYTF.

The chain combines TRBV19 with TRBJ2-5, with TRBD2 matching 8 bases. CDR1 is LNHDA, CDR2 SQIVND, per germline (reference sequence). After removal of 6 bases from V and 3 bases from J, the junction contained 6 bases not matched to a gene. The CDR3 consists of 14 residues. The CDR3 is CASSSGGAEETQYF. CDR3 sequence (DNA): TGTGCCAGTAGCTCGGGGGGGGCGGAAGAGACCCAGTACTTC.

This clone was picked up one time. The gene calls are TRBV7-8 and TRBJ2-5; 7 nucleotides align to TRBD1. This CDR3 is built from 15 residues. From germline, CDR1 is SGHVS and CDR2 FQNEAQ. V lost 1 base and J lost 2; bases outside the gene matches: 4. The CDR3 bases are TGTGCCAGCAGCTTAGATGGGACAGATCAAGAGACCCAGTACTTC. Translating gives CASSLDGTDQETQYF. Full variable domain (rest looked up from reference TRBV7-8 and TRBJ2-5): GAGVSQSPRYKVAKRGQDVALRCDPISGHVSLFWYQQALGQGPEFLTYFQNEAQLDKSGLPSDRFFAERPEGSVSTLKIQRTQQEDSAVYLCASSLDGTDQETQYFGPGTRLLVL.

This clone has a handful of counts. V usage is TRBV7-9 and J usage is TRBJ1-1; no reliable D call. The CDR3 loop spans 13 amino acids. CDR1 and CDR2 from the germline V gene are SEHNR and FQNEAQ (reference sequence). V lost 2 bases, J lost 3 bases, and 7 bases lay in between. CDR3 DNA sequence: TGTGCCAGCAGCTTAAGTGGGGACACTGAAGCTTTCTTT. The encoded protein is CASSLSGDTEAFF.